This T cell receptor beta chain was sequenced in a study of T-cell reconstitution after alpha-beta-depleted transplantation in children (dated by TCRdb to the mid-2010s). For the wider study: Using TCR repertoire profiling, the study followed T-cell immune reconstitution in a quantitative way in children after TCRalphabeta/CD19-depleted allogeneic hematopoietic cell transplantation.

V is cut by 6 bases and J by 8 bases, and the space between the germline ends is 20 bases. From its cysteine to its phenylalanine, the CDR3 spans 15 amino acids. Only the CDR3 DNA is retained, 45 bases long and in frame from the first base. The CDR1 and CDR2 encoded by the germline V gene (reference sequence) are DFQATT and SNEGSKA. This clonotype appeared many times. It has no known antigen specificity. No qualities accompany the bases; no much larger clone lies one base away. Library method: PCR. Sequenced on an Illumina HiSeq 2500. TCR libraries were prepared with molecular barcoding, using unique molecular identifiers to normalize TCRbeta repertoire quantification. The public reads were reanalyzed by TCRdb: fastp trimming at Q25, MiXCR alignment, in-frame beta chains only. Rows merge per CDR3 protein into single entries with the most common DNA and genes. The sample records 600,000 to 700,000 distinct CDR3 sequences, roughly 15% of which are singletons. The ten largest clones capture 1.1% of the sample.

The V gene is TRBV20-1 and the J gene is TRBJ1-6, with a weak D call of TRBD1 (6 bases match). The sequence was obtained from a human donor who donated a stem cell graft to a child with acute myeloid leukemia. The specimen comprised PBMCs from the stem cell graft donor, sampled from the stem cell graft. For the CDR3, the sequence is CSAESPGGAYSPLHF. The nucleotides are TGCAGTGCCGAATCTCCGGGGGGCGCGTATTCACCCCTCCACTTT.